The 3 T cell receptor beta chains given below trace back to one sample, sequenced in a study of T cell responses to AZD1222 COVID-19 vaccine (dated by TCRdb to 2020 to 2022). Taken with the paper, the label for time point translates to: baseline before first vaccination. Receptor libraries were prepared by the immunoSEQ multiplex PCR assay. Entries here come from immuneACCESS through TCRdb and include only in-frame sequences with V and J called. Some clones fail to appear in such tables; in the studies checked, an unresolved V gene covers under half of the shortfall, and the cause of the remainder is unknown. Recorded for this sample are about 62,000 clones; more than 70% of them occurred a single time. Roughly an eighth of the sample comes from the top ten. The sample was peripheral blood, taken on day 0 of AZD1222 vaccination. The receptors originated from an adult in good health.

This chain connects TRBV5-1 to TRBJ1-6, with no clear D. V shed 0 bases and J shed 7 bases, with 8 bases lying between them. The CDR3 contains 14 residues. Germline assignment: CDR1 SGHRS and CDR2 YFSETQ. The CDR3 spells CASSLGQRNSPLHF. The CDR3 DNA reads TGCGCCAGCAGCTTGGGCCAGAGGAATTCACCCCTCCACTTT.

CDR3 sequence: CASSYGRGYEQYF. CDR3 bases: TGTGCCAGCAGTTACGGCCGGGGCTACGAGCAGTACTTC. The chain recombines TRBV6-5 with TRBJ2-7, with D possibly being TRBD2 (5 bases). Germline V gene lookup returns CDR1 MNHEY and CDR2 SVGAGI. The length of the CDR3 is 13 residues. Trimming left V 2 bases short and J 3 bases short, with 8 bases between.

The chain uses TRBV9 and TRBJ1-1, with TRBD1 identical over 7 bases. The V and J ends lost 2 bases and 3 bases, in that order; junction bases with no gene match: 4. From germline, CDR1 is SGDLS and CDR2 YYNGEE. This CDR3 has 14 amino acids. Here the CDR3 reads CASSVAGGDTEAFF. CDR3 nucleotide sequence: TGTGCCAGCAGCGTCGCAGGGGGGGACACTGAAGCTTTCTTT.